The T cell receptor beta chain under discussion was sequenced for a study of blood T cell repertoires in COVID-19. Across the whole study: The United States, Italy and Spain provided the acute and convalescent COVID-19 samples. Nucleic acid was either cDNA or gDNA, and it came from T cells, B-cell-depleted T cells, or PBMCs.

This clone was observed a handful of times. In the study's own analysis: Nucleated cell number was recorded as an estimate derived from reference gene primer amplification. Sequenced by immunoSEQ multiplex PCR; TCRdb stores in-frame clones only, minus some. V and J calls and clone size are as listed in that table; D and trimming were resolved from the DNA. Among about 260,000 clones listed, approximately 88% were seen once. V trimming: 7 bases; J trimming: 5 bases; junction bases outside the gene matches: 7. CDR3 length: 13 amino acids. The germline CDR1 and CDR2 sequences are ENHRY and SYGVKD. This receptor was identified in a human donor in a cohort sampled during active COVID-19. The sequencing sample was made of peripheral blood. J is TRBJ2-7 and V is TRBV10-3; 8 nucleotides align to TRBD1. CDR3 in DNA: TGTGCCATCACCCCGACAGGGGCCCACGAGCAGTACTTC. Translating it yields CAITPTGAHEQYF.